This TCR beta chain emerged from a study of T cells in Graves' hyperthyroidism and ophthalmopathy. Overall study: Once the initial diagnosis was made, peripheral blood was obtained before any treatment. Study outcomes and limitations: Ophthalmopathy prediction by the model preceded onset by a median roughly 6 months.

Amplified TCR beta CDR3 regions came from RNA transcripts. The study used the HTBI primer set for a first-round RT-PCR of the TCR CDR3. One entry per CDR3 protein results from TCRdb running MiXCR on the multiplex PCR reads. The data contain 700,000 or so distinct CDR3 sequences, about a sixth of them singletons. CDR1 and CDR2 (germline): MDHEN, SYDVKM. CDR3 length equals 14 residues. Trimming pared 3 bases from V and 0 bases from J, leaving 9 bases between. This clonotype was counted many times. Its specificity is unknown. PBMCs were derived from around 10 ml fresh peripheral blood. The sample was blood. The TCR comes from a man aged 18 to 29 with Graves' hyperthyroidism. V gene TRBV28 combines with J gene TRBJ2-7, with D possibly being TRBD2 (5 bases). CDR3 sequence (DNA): TGTGCCAGCAGTTTGACGGGAATCTCCTACGAGCAGTACTTC. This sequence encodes CASSLTGISYEQYF.